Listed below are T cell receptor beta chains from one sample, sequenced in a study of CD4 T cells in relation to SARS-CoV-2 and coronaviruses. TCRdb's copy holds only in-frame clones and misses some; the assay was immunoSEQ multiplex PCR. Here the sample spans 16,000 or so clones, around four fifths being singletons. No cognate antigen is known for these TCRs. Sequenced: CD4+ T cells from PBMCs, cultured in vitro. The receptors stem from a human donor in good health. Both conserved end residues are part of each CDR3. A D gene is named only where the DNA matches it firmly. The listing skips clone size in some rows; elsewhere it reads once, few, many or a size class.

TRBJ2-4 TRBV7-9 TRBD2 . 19 CASSLAQPRLAGGQNIQYF TGTGCCAGCAGCTTAGCTCAACCTCGACTAGCGGGAGGACAAAACATTCAGTACTTC
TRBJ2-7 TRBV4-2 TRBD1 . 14 CASSRDRGRYEQYF TGTGCCAGCAGCCGTGACAGGGGGAGGTACGAGCAGTACTTC
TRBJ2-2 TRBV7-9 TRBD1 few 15 CASSRGTGATGELFF TGTGCCAGCAGCCGAGGGACAGGGGCCACCGGGGAGCTGTTTTTT
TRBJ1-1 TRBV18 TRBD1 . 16 CASSPTIGQGAIGAFF TGTGCCAGCTCACCAACAATCGGACAGGGGGCGATTGGAGCTTTCTTT
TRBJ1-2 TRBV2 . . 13 CASSAPANYGYTF TGTGCCAGCAGTGCCCCAGCTAACTATGGCTACACCTTC
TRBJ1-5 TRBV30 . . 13 CAWSALGRQPQHF TGTGCCTGGTCTGCCCTGGGGCGCCAGCCCCAGCATTTT
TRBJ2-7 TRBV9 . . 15 CASSVGGDSSYEQYF TGTGCCAGCAGCGTAGGGGGCGATAGCTCCTACGAGCAGTACTTC
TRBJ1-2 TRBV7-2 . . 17 CASSLVGGARDSYGYTF TGTGCCAGCAGCTTAGTGGGGGGGGCGCGGGACTCCTATGGCTACACCTTC
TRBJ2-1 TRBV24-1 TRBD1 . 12 CATTDRGNEQFF TGTGCCACCACGGACAGGGGTAATGAGCAGTTCTTC
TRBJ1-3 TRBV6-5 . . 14 CASRDPNSGNTIYF TGTGCCAGCAGAGATCCAAACTCTGGAAACACCATATATTTT
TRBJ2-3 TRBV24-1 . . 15 CATSDRTDYTDTQYF TGTGCCACCAGTGACCGGACAGATTACACAGATACGCAGTATTTT
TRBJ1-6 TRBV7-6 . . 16 CASSLGRQRINSPLHF TGTGCCAGCAGCTTAGGACGCCAGAGAATTAATTCACCCCTCCACTTT
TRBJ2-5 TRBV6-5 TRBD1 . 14 CASSLSGQQETQYF TGTGCCAGCAGTTTGTCGGGACAGCAAGAGACCCAGTACTTC
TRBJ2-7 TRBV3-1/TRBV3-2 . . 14 CASSQEGGNSEQYF TGTGCCAGCAGCCAAGAGGGCGGGAATTCAGAGCAGTACTTC
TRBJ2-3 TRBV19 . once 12 CASSTYSDTQYF TGTGCCAGTAGTACCTATTCTGATACGCAGTATTTT
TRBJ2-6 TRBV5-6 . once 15 CASTIEVSGANVLTF TGTGCCAGCACGATTGAGGTCTCTGGGGCCAACGTCCTGACTTTC
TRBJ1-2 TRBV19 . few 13 CASSILDTGDYTF TGTGCCAGTAGTATATTAGATACGGGTGACTACACCTTC
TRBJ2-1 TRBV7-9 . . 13 CASSSVRAWEQFF TGTGCCAGCAGCAGTGTTAGGGCTTGGGAGCAGTTCTTC
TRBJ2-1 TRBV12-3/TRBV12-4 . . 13 CASRGGAYNEQFF TGTGCCAGCCGAGGCGGGGCTTACAATGAGCAGTTCTTC
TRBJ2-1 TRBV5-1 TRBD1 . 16 CASSRSTGEPYNEQFF TGCGCCAGCAGCCGTTCAACAGGGGAGCCCTACAATGAGCAGTTCTTC
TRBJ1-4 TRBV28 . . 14 CASSSATINEKLFF TGTGCCAGCAGTTCTGCCACCATAAATGAAAAACTGTTTTTT
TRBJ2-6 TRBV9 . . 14 CASGSFSGANVLTF TGTGCCAGCGGATCCTTCTCTGGGGCCAACGTCCTGACTTTC
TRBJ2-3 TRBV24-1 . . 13 CATSEFYTDTQYF TGTGCCACCAGTGAATTCTATACAGATACGCAGTATTTT
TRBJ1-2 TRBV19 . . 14 CASSGRGAFYGYTF TGTGCCAGTAGTGGCCGGGGGGCCTTCTATGGCTACACCTTC
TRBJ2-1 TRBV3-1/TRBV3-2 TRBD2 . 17 CASSQELAGPRGNEQFF TGTGCCAGCAGCCAAGAACTGGCTGGACCGCGGGGGAATGAGCAGTTCTTC
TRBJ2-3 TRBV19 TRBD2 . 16 CASSIGLAGVVDTQYF TGTGCCAGTAGTATAGGGCTAGCGGGAGTGGTAGATACGCAGTATTTT
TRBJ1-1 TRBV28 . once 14 CASTRPLWDTEAFF TGTGCCAGCACCCGTCCGCTGTGGGACACTGAAGCTTTCTTT
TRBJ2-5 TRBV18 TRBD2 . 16 CASSPVRGRAQETQYF TGTGCCAGCTCACCTGTGCGCGGGAGGGCCCAAGAGACCCAGTACTTC